This TCR beta chain comes out of a study of blood T cells in healthy people across ages. This CDR3 has 11 residues. V was cut by 8 bases and J by 8 bases, with 10 bases left in between. Through a sample-barcoded 5' primer and a J-beta primer mix, a second PCR was run for roughly 7 to 11 cycles. TCRdb reprocessed the 5' RACE reads via MiXCR and lists one record per CDR3 protein. The top ten hold around 53% of the sample, which has hundreds of thousands of distinct CDR3 sequences, 45% to 60% seen once. Sequencing was done on a sample of blood. This chain uses TRBV12-3 or TRBV12-4 with TRBJ2-1; perhaps TRBD1 as D (6 bases). The clonotype originates from a man aged 60 to 69 in good health. The CDR3 protein is CASCRGHEQFF. The CDR3 nucleotides are TGTGCCAGCTGCAGGGGCCATGAGCAGTTCTTC.